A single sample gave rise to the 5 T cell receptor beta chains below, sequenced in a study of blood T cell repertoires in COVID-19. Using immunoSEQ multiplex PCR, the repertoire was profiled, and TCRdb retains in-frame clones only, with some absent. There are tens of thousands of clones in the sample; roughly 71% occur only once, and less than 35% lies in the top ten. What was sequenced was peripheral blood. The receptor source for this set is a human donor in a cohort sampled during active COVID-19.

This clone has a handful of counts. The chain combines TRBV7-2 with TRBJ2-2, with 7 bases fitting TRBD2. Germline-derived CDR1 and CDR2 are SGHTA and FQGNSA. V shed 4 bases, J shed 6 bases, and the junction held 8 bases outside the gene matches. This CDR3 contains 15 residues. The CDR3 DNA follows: TGTGCCAGCAGCTACGGACTAGGCAACGCCGGGGAGCTGTTTTTT. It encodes CASSYGLGNAGELFF. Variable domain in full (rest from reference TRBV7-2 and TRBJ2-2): GAGVSQSPSNKVTEKGKDVELRCDPISGHTALYWYRQSLGQGLEFLIYFQGNSAPDKSGLPSDRFSAERTGGSVSTLTIQRTQQEDSAVYLCASSYGLGNAGELFFGEGSRLTVL.

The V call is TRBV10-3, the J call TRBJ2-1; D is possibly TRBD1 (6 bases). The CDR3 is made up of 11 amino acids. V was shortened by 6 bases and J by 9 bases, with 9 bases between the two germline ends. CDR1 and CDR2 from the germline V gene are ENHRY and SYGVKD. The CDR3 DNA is TGTGCCATCAGCCTAGGGGGTGAGCAGTTCTTC. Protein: CAISLGGEQFF.

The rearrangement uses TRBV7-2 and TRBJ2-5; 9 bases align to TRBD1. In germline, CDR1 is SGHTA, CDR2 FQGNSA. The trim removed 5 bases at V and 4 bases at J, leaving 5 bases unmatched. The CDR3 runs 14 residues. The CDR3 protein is CASSLDRGAETQYF. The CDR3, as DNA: TGTGCCAGCAGCCTCGACAGGGGGGCAGAGACCCAGTACTTC.

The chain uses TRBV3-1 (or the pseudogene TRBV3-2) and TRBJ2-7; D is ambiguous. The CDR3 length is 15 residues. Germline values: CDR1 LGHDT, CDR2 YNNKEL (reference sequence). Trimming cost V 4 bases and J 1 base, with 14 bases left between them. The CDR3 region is CASSPSPALSYEQYF. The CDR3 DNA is TGTGCCAGCAGCCCGAGCCCAGCGCTTTCCTACGAGCAGTACTTC.

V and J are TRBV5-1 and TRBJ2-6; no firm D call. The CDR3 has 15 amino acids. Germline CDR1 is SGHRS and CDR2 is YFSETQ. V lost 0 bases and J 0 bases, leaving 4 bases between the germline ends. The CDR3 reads CASSLAHSGANVLTF. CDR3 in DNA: TGCGCCAGCAGCTTGGCCCACTCTGGGGCCAACGTCCTGACTTTC.